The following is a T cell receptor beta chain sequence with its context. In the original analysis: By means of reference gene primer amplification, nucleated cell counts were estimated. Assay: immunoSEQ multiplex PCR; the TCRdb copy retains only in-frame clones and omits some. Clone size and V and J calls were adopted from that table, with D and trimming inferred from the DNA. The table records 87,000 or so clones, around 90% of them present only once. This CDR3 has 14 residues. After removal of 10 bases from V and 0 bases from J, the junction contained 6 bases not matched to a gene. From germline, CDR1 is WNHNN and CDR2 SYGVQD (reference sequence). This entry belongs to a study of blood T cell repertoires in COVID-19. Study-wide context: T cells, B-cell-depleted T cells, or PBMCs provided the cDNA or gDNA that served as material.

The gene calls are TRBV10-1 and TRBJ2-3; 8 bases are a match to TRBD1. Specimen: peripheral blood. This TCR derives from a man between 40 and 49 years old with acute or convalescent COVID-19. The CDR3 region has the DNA TGCGCCACCAAGGGACAGGTCAGCACAGATACGCAGTATTTT. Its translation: CATKGQVSTDTQYF.